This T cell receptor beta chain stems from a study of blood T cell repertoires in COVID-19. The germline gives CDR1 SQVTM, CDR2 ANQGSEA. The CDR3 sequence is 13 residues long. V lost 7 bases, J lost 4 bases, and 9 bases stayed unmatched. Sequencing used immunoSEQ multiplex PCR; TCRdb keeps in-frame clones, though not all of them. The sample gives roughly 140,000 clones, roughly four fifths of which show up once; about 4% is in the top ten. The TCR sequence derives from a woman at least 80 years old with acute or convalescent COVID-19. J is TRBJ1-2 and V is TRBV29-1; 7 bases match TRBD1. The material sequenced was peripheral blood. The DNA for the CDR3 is TGCAGCGCCCGGACAGGTGGGGTCTATGGCTACACCTTC. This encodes CSARTGGVYGYTF.